These 25 T cell receptor beta chains came from one sample sequenced in a study of monozygotic twins with inflammatory bowel disease. TCRdb reprocessed the 5' RACE reads and reports one entry per CDR3 protein, with no DNA. This sample contains around 210,000 distinct CDR3 sequences. The material sequenced was blood. The receptors come from a human donor with ulcerative colitis or Crohn's disease, or a healthy co-twin of an affected twin (not recorded which).

The J gene is TRBJ1-4, the V gene TRBV7-8; TCRdb lists TRBD1, though no DNA is available to test this call. The CDR3 is 16 residues long. Germline CDR1 SGHVS, CDR2 FQNEAQ. CDR3 loop: CASSLASDSRAEKLFF.

The chain employs TRBV20-1 and TRBJ2-7; TCRdb returns TRBD1, unconfirmable since there is no DNA. Germline CDR1 and CDR2: DFQATT and SNEGSKA (reference sequence). The CDR3 totals 14 residues. CDR3 sequence: CSARGRDSFYEQYF.

The chain carries TRBV7-2 and TRBJ2-5; TCRdb's D gene call, TRBD1, goes unchecked for lack of DNA. Germline loops: CDR1 SGHTA, CDR2 FQGNSA. The CDR3 length is 16 residues. The CDR3 loop is CASSSQGGLSQETQYF.

The genes are TRBV3-1 and TRBJ2-3; checking the TCRdb D call of TRBD1 is not possible without DNA. Looked up from germline, CDR1 is LGHDT and CDR2 is YNNKEL (reference sequence). This CDR3 contains 15 residues. CDR3 in amino acids: CASSQVRTGKNTQYF.

The rearrangement joins TRBV3-1 to TRBJ2-7. Germline values: CDR1 LGHDT, CDR2 YNNKEL (reference sequence). The CDR3 runs to 11 residues. The CDR3 spells CASSHGHEQYF.

The V and J genes are TRBV5-1 and TRBJ2-3; checking the TCRdb D call of TRBD1 is not possible without DNA. Germline V gene data show CDR1 as SGHRS and CDR2 as YFSETQ. CDR3 length: 15 amino acids. CDR3 residues: CASSDPGTNTDTQYF.

V gene TRBV6-1 combines with J gene TRBJ1-4; TCRdb gives TRBD1 as the D gene, but with no DNA this cannot be confirmed. Germline lookup yields CDR1 MNHNS and CDR2 SASEGT. CDR3 length equals 14 residues. The CDR3 reads CASRRTGANEKLFF.

J is TRBJ1-2 and V is TRBV28. Germline V lookup: CDR1 MDHEN, CDR2 SYDVKM. The CDR3 totals 11 residues. The CDR3 loop reads CASAWSYGYTF.

V gene TRBV5-1 combines with J gene TRBJ2-1; checking the TCRdb D call of TRBD2 is not possible without DNA. The CDR3 runs 14 residues. CDR1 and CDR2 (germline): SGHRS, YFSETQ. The CDR3 loop is CASSLVGLPDEQFF. The variable domain in full, completed from reference TRBV5-1 and TRBJ2-1, reads KAGVTQTPRYLIKTRGQQVTLSCSPISGHRSVSWYQQTPGQGLQFLFEYFSETQRNKGNFPGRFSGRQFSNSRSEMNVSTLELGDSALYLCASSLVGLPDEQFFGPGTRLTVL.

V gene TRBV6-6 combines with J gene TRBJ2-1. In germline, CDR1 is MNHNY, CDR2 SVGAGI (reference sequence). The CDR3 contains 13 residues. This chain's CDR3 is CASMSWGYNEQFF.

This rearrangement joins TRBV5-1 to TRBJ1-1. This CDR3 comprises 14 residues. The germline gives CDR1 SGHRS, CDR2 YFSETQ. CDR3 sequence reads: CDSSSGPGMTEAFF.

This rearrangement joins TRBV27 to TRBJ1-5. Germline CDR1 MNHEY, CDR2 SMNVEV (reference sequence). The CDR3 runs 15 residues. The CDR3 reads CASSLRSASNQPQHF.

This rearrangement joins TRBV28 to TRBJ2-7; TCRdb's assignment of TRBD1 cannot be checked, as there is no DNA. The CDR3 extends over 15 amino acids. Germline values: CDR1 MDHEN, CDR2 SYDVKM. Here the CDR3 reads CASSMPGQGAYEQYF.

The chain uses TRBV15 and TRBJ2-2. CDR3 size: 14 residues. CDR1 LNHNV and CDR2 YYDKDF come from the germline V gene (reference sequence). The CDR3 here is CATSGGLGTGELFF.

This chain links TRBV19 with TRBJ1-5; the D call of TRBD1 rests on TCRdb alone, since no DNA is present to check it. This CDR3 is built from 14 residues. Germline CDR1 is LNHDA and CDR2 is SQIVND (reference sequence). CDR3 protein: CASSSQGDGQPQHF.

This rearrangement joins TRBV20-1 to TRBJ2-7; TCRdb reports TRBD2, a call that lacks DNA to check it against. Germline-derived CDR1 and CDR2 are DFQATT and SNEGSKA (reference sequence). The CDR3 runs to 13 residues. The CDR3 sequence: CSALGARSDEQYF.

The V and J genes are TRBV7-2 and TRBJ2-1. The CDR3 has 15 amino acids. CDR1 is SGHTA, CDR2 FQGNSA, per germline. The CDR3 here is CASSLGVYSYNEQFF.

The gene calls are TRBV3-1 and TRBJ2-1; TCRdb lists TRBD1, though no DNA is available to test this call. The CDR3 is made up of 17 amino acids. Germline V lookup: CDR1 LGHDT, CDR2 YNNKEL (reference sequence). CDR3 in amino acids: CASSHEFLDTSYREQFF.

V and J are TRBV20-1 and TRBJ1-2; TCRdb outputs TRBD1, but without DNA this stays unchecked. The CDR3 extends over 14 amino acids. Germline-derived CDR1 and CDR2 are DFQATT and SNEGSKA (reference sequence). CDR3 in amino acids: CSATDSGTGLGYTF.

This chain joins TRBV7-6 and TRBJ2-7; TCRdb's D gene call, TRBD1, goes unchecked for lack of DNA. This CDR3 contains 16 residues. Germline V gene data show CDR1 as SGHVS and CDR2 as FNYEAQ. CDR3 residues: CASSFLVGTGDYEQYF.

The chain is built from TRBV5-1 and TRBJ1-4; without DNA, the TCRdb call of TRBD1 cannot be checked. CDR1 is SGHRS, CDR2 YFSETQ, per germline. CDR3 length: 16 amino acids. The CDR3 loop reads CASTEQGALTNEKLFF.

This chain uses TRBV20-1 with TRBJ2-7; without DNA, the TCRdb call of TRBD1 cannot be checked. The CDR3 contains 13 residues. Germline-derived CDR1 and CDR2 are DFQATT and SNEGSKA (reference sequence). Here the CDR3 reads CSAPVGGPYEQYF.

This rearrangement joins TRBV29-1 to TRBJ1-1; TCRdb returns TRBD1, unconfirmable since there is no DNA. The V gene's germline CDR1 is SQVTM and CDR2 ANQGSEA. This CDR3 region has 14 residues. CDR3 amino acids: CSVCWDRENTEAFF.

The chain combines TRBV15 with TRBJ2-5; absent DNA, TCRdb's TRBD1 call cannot be checked. The CDR3 totals 15 residues. CDR1 is LNHNV, CDR2 YYDKDF, per germline (reference sequence). CDR3 in amino acids: CATSRDGGGVETQYF.

The chain carries TRBV20-1 and TRBJ2-5; TCRdb reports TRBD2, a call that lacks DNA to check it against. The CDR3 is 15 amino acids. In germline, CDR1 is DFQATT, CDR2 SNEGSKA (reference sequence). The CDR3 is CSAGPLSGGRETQYF.